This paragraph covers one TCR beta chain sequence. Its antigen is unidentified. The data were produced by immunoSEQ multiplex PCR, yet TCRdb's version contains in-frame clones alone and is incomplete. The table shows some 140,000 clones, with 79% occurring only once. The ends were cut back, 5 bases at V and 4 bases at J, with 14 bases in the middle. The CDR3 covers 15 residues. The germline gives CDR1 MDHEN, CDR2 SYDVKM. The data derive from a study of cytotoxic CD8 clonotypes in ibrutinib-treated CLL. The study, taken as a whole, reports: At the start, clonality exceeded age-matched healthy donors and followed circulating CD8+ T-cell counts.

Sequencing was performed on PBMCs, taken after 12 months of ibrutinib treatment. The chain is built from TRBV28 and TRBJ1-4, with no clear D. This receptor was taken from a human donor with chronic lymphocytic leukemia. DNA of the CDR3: TGTGCCAGCAGTCCCGGACCGGGAATTAATGAAAAACTGTTTTTT. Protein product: CASSPGPGINEKLFF.